Listed here is a single T cell receptor (beta chain). Its cognate antigen is unknown. This sample is part of a study of long-term antiretroviral therapy in people with HIV. Researchers report immunoSEQ v3.0 was run at survey level. Libraries were prepared by immunoSEQ multiplex PCR; TCRdb keeps only in-frame clonotypes and omits some of them. The table has tens of thousands of clones, 70% to 90% seen once. The study drew at least one pre-ART and at least two post-ART PBMC samples from every donor. Germline CDR1 is LNHDA and CDR2 is SQIVND (reference sequence). The CDR3 consists of 15 residues. Trimming took off 5 bases at V and 7 bases at J, with 18 bases between the two ends. General study findings and limits: Repertoires in HIV (unlike those of controls) had narrower CDR3 length ranges. All time points showed a repertoire dominated by clones expanded before ART. Specimen acquisition occurred between about 2004 and 2017, potentially under older ART regimens.

This chain connects TRBV19 to TRBJ1-5, with D unresolved. The material sequenced was unsorted PBMCs, taken 0.8 years after starting antiretroviral therapy. This receptor was obtained from a woman aged 30 to 39 with HIV. The CDR3 reads CASSGAANFAQPQHF. CDR3 in DNA: TGTGCCAGTAGTGGCGCGGCCAACTTCGCCCAGCCCCAGCATTTT. Using reference TRBV19 and TRBJ1-5 for the parts outside the CDR3, the full variable domain is DGGITQSPKYLFRKEGQNVTLSCEQNLNHDAMYWYRQDPGQGLRLIYYSQIVNDFQKGDIAEGYSVSREKKESFPLTVTSAQKNPTAFYLCASSGAANFAQPQHFGDGTRLSIL.